The T cell receptor (beta chain) under discussion was sequenced for a study of T cell responses to AZD1222 COVID-19 vaccine. Study-level findings and limits: Just six AZD1222 recipients tested seropositive at baseline. Donors, mostly white British, included more females; clonal diversity was possibly underestimated. Unmutated regions of variants are reportedly targeted by nearly half of spike-specific TCRs. Researchers report vaccine-associated CD4 TCRs spanning spike, with dominance at 160-218 and 743-854.

The ends were cut back, 6 bases at V and 2 bases at J, with 17 bases in the middle. The length of the CDR3 is 15 residues. Germline V gene data show CDR1 as LNHDA and CDR2 as SQIVND (reference sequence). Sequencing used immunoSEQ multiplex PCR; TCRdb keeps in-frame clones, though not all of them. The table has 150,000 to 200,000 clones, approximately 94% seen once. Regarding this clone: Antigen unknown.

This sample comprised peripheral blood, obtained on day 0 of AZD1222 vaccination. This sequence joins TRBV19 and TRBJ2-7, with a possible D match to TRBD1 (7 bases). The clonotype originates from an adult in good health. As DNA, the CDR3 is TGTGCCAGTAGAGGGGGGACAGCAATTACCTACGAGCAGTACTTC. It yields the protein CASRGGTAITYEQYF.